This T cell receptor beta chain was sequenced for a study of cytomegalovirus exposure and HLA in healthy donors. For the study at large: The study placed about four fifths of its 350 to 400 genotyped donors in the Caucasian-associated ancestry cluster. The study, taken as a whole, reports: Rare TCR sequences predominated, though certain public TCRs were found in many donors. In a later analysis, TCR beta V- and J-gene trimming was associated with a missense DCLRE1C variant. A few CMV-associated chains were confirmed in vitro to be specific for CMV antigens.

Notes on this clone: The antigen remains undetermined.

The CDR3 is 16 residues long. V was clipped by 3 bases and J by 3 bases; unmatched bases: 6. Germline CDR1 PRHDT, CDR2 FYEKMQ (reference sequence). Both 60 Vbeta primers and 13 Jbeta primers went into the PCR. Profiled with immunoSEQ multiplex PCR; TCRdb holds only in-frame clones, not every one. The table includes over 200,000 clones, 70% detected once. The receptor was derived from a man in his forties or fifties in good health and CMV-seropositive. The material sequenced was PBMCs. The chain joins TRBV13 to TRBJ2-7; 12 positions agree with TRBD1. The CDR3 sequence: CASSFSGTGGLYEQYF. DNA of the CDR3: TGTGCCAGCAGCTTCTCCGGGACAGGGGGCCTCTACGAGCAGTACTTC.